This is a list of T cell receptor beta chains from one sample in a study of early T cells in non-severe SARS-CoV-2 infection. Each CDR3 protein is one row after TCRdb ran MiXCR on the 5' RACE reads. Here the sample spans tens of thousands of distinct CDR3 sequences, 9.5% to 13% being singletons. The sequenced sample was whole blood. The receptors were sampled from an adult who was a healthcare worker with PCR-confirmed SARS-CoV-2 infection or an uninfected control (not recorded which). Each CDR3 is given with its conserved first and last residue.

TRBV6-2/TRBV6-3 CASSYSIGWTAGNTIYF
TRBV20-1 CSARIGVSYNEQFF
TRBV20-1 CSANREYEQYF
TRBV20-1 CSAPTSGDSTDTQYF
TRBV12-3/TRBV12-4 CASSQTGVRTEAFF
TRBV6-5 CASRIRDRGELSQYF
TRBV7-3 CASSLPEFYGYTF
TRBV28 CASSLNRDLGSPLHF
TRBV29-1 CSVDRMGQGAYEQYF
TRBV30 CAFRAEAFF